Presented here are 8 T cell receptor beta chains from one specimen sequenced in a study of T cell repertoires in cytomegalovirus infection. TCRdb independently ran MiXCR on the reads; one entry per CDR3 protein. The table has about 60,000 distinct CDR3 sequences, around 20% seen once. No antigen is known for these receptors. The input for sequencing was CD8+ T cells from cultured PBMCs, taken from culture after CMV antigen stimulation. These receptors were collected from a human donor in good health (CMV status not recorded). Some clones in this sample may be carry-over from other donors' samples.

This clonotype was counted many times. The chain has TRBV7-2 and TRBJ2-7; D may be TRBD1 (6 bases). CDR3 size: 14 residues. V was pared by 5 bases and J by 7 bases, with 18 bases between. The germline V gene has CDR1 SGHTA and CDR2 FQGNSA. The CDR3 loop is CASSETGSPREQYF. The DNA for the CDR3 is TGTGCCAGCAGCGAGACAGGTAGCCCCAGAGAGCAGTACTTC.

The chain employs TRBV4-3 and TRBJ2-1; the D is unclear. V was clipped by 1 base and J by 10 bases, with 8 bases between them. This CDR3 has 12 residues. Germline CDR1 LGHNA, CDR2 YSLEER. CDR3 nucleotides: TGCGCCAGCAGCCAAGTGAACAGAGAGCAGTTCTTC. It codes for CASSQVNREQFF.

CDR3 bases: TGTGCCAGCAGCCCCGGCAGGGGGCACACAGAGACCCAGTACTTC. Its translation is CASSPGRGHTETQYF. The chain couples TRBV7-2 to TRBJ2-5; 8 positions agree with TRBD1. CDR3 size: 15 residues. CDR1 and CDR2 (germline): SGHTA, FQGNSA. V shed 5 bases and J 4 bases; nucleotides not matched to a gene: 9.

The chain employs TRBV7-2 and TRBJ2-7; D is uncertain. The germline V and J ends were trimmed by 2 bases and 4 bases, with 12 bases remaining between them. Germline V CDR1 and CDR2: SGHTA, FQGNSA. The CDR3 is 14 residues long. The CDR3 region is CASSLLYGSYEQYF. The CDR3 DNA reads as TGTGCCAGCAGCTTACTCTACGGCTCTTACGAGCAGTACTTC.

The V gene is TRBV7-4, the J gene TRBJ2-7; D uncertain. Trimming stripped 5 bases from V and 3 bases from J, with 5 bases between. Germline V gene data show CDR1 as SGHVT and CDR2 as SQSDAQ. The CDR3 covers 11 residues. The CDR3 sequence is CASSAYYEQYF. Written as DNA, the CDR3 is TGTGCCAGCAGCGCGTACTACGAGCAGTACTTC.

The chain carries TRBV27 and TRBJ1-5, with TRBD1 as a possible D gene (5 bases). The germline V gene encodes CDR1 MNHEY and CDR2 SMNVEV (reference sequence). This CDR3 region has 14 residues. V was shortened by 2 bases and J by 4 bases, with 9 bases between the two germline ends. The CDR3 loop reads CASSLARENQPQHF. Written as DNA, the CDR3 is TGTGCCAGCAGTTTAGCCAGGGAAAATCAGCCCCAGCATTTT.

J is TRBJ1-2 and V is TRBV20-1, with a tentative D call TRBD1 (6 bases). Trimming took off 0 bases at V and 5 bases at J, with 13 bases between the two ends. This CDR3 is built from 14 residues. Germline CDR1 reads DFQATT; CDR2 reads SNEGSKA (reference sequence). The DNA for the CDR3 is TGCAGTGCTAGAGATCTTGAGGGGGGGTATGGCTACACCTTC. Translation: CSARDLEGGYGYTF.

The chain couples TRBV2 to TRBJ1-1, with D uncertain. From germline, CDR1 is SNHLY and CDR2 FYNNEI. V was clipped by 3 bases and J by 2 bases, with 10 bases between them. This CDR3 has 14 residues. In nucleotides, the CDR3 is TGTGCCAGCAGTGATACGGAACTAAACACTGAAGCTTTCTTT. This codes for CASSDTELNTEAFF.